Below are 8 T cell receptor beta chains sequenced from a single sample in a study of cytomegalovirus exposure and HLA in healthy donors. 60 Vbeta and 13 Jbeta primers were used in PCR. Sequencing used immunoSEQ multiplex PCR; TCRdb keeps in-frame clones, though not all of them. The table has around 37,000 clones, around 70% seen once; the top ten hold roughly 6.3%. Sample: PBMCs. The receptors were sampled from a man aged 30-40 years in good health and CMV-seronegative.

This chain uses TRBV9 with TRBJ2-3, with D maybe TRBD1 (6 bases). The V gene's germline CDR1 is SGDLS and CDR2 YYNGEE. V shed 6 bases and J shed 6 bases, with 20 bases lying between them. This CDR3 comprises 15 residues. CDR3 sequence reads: CASTEGTLKGDTQYF. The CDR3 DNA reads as TGTGCCAGCACCGAGGGGACATTGAAGGGTGATACGCAGTATTTT.

The DNA of the CDR3 is TGCGCCAGCAGCCCTGGGGGGACAGGGGGCCACGAGCAGTACTTC. Translating gives CASSPGGTGGHEQYF. The chain is built from TRBV5-1 and TRBJ2-7; 12 positions agree with TRBD1. CDR3 length: 15 amino acids. The junction had 7 bases not matched to a gene; V was cut back by 4 bases and J by 5 bases. Germline loops: CDR1 SGHRS, CDR2 YFSETQ.

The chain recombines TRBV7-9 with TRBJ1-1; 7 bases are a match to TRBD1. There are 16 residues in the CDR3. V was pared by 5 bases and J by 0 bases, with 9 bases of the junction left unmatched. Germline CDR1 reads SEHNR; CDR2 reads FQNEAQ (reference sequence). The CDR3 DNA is TGTGCCAGCAGCCGGAGGGACAGTAACCTGAACACTGAAGCTTTCTTT. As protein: CASSRRDSNLNTEAFF.

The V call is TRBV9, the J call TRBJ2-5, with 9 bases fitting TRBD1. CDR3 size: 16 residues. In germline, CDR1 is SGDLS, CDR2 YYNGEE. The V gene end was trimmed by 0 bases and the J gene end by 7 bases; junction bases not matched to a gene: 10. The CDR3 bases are TGTGCCAGCAGCGTAGGACGGGGGACAGGGCCCGGGACCCAGTACTTC. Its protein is CASSVGRGTGPGTQYF.

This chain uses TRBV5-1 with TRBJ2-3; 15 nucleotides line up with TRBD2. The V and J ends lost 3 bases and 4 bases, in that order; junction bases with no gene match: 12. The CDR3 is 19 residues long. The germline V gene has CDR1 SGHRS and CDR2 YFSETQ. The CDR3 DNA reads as TGCGCCAGCAGCTCGACCATAACCCGGACTAGCGGGAGGGCAGATACGCAGTATTTT. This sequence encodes CASSSTITRTSGRADTQYF.

CDR3 residues: CASRTDQNSNQPQHF. The CDR3 DNA sequence: TGTGCCAGCAGAACAGATCAAAATAGCAATCAGCCCCAGCATTTT. The chain uses TRBV6-1 and TRBJ1-5; D remains ambiguous. The CDR3 has 15 residues. Trimming took off 6 bases at V and 0 bases at J, with 12 bases between the two ends. Germline CDR1 reads MNHNS; CDR2 reads SASEGT.

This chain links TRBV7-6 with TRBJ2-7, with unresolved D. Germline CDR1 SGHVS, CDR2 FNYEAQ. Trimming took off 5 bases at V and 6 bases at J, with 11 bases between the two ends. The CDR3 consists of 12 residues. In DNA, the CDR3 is TGTGCCAGCAGCCAAATCACGGGCGAGCAGTACTTC. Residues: CASSQITGEQYF. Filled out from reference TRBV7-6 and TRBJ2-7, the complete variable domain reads GAGVSQSPRYKVTKRGQDVALRCDPISGHVSLYWYRQALGQGPEFLTYFNYEAQQDKSGLPNDRFSAERPEGSISTLTIQRTEQRDSAMYRCASSQITGEQYFGPGTRLTVT.

CDR3: CASQSLAGGRNEQFF. CDR3 in DNA: TGTGCCAGTCAGTCGCTGGCAGGGGGTCGGAATGAGCAGTTCTTC. This chain links TRBV27 with TRBJ2-1; 7 bases map to TRBD1. Germline CDR1 reads MNHEY; CDR2 reads SMNVEV (reference sequence). The CDR3 consists of 15 residues. The J segment lost 7 bases and the V segment lost 9 bases, leaving 15 bases of the junction unmatched.